This is a list of T cell receptor beta chains from one sample in a study of blood T cells in healthy people across ages. TCRdb called the 5' RACE reads again in MiXCR, with one record for every CDR3 protein. In the table there are approximately 1.5 million distinct CDR3 sequences, 35% to 45% of which are singletons. Sequencing was performed on blood. The receptors were sampled from a woman aged 18-35 years in good health. CDR3s include the opening cysteine and the closing phenylalanine or tryptophan. Fields, in order: J gene, CDR3 length, clone size, V gene, D gene, CDR3 protein, CDR3 DNA. A D gene is named only where the DNA matches it firmly. Clone size is stated in some rows and not others, as once, few, many or a class when expanded.

J: TRBJ2-1; length: 18; size: -; V: TRBV5-1; D: TRBD2; CDR3: CAGRSTGTSGGSYNEQFF; DNA: TGCGCCGGCAGATCAACCGGGACTAGCGGGGGTTCCTACAATGAGCAGTTCTTC
J: TRBJ1-2; length: 15; size: once; V: TRBV7-2; D: -; CDR3: CASSPRQALYYGYTF; DNA: TGTGCCAGCAGCCCCCGACAGGCTCTTTACTATGGCTACACCTTC
J: TRBJ2-1; length: 12; size: -; V: TRBV20-1; D: TRBD1; CDR3: CSAPGGWKTQFF; DNA: TGCAGTGCTCCAGGGGGCTGGAAGACCCAGTTCTTC
J: TRBJ2-1; length: 19; size: -; V: TRBV5-1; D: TRBD2; CDR3: CASSLASGRALASYNEQFF; DNA: TGCGCCAGCAGCTTGGCTAGCGGGAGGGCCTTAGCCTCCTACAATGAGCAGTTCTTC
J: TRBJ2-7; length: 14; size: few; V: TRBV4-3; D: -; CDR3: CASSQRLTMYERYF; DNA: TGCGCCAGCAGCCAACGATTAACGATGTACGAGCGGTACTTC
J: TRBJ2-3; length: 14; size: -; V: TRBV7-2; D: -; CDR3: CASSLGSGALTQYF; DNA: TGTGCCAGCAGCTTAGGTTCTGGGGCGCTTACGCAGTATTTT
J: TRBJ1-6; length: 13; size: -; V: TRBV20-1; D: -; CDR3: CSARTQGPSPLHF; DNA: TGCAGTGCTAGAACTCAGGGGCCGTCACCCCTCCACTTT
J: TRBJ1-4; length: 14; size: many; V: TRBV4-3; D: TRBD1; CDR3: CASSRGQVNEKLFF; DNA: TGCGCCAGCAGCCGAGGACAGGTTAATGAAAAACTGTTTTTT
J: TRBJ2-7; length: 14; size: few; V: TRBV6-2/TRBV6-3; D: TRBD1; CDR3: CASRGTGPTYEQYF; DNA: TGTGCCAGCAGAGGGACAGGGCCAACCTACGAGCAGTACTTC
J: TRBJ2-7; length: 17; size: -; V: TRBV13; D: -; CDR3: CTSSLGLVSMSSYEQYF; DNA: TGTACCAGCAGCTTAGGCCTGGTTAGCATGAGCTCCTACGAGCAGTACTTC
J: TRBJ2-4; length: 18; size: few; V: TRBV4-3; D: TRBD2; CDR3: CASSQERGLSNRGDIQYF; DNA: TGCGCCAGCAGCCAAGAAAGGGGACTATCTAATCGAGGGGACATTCAGTACTTC
J: TRBJ2-4; length: 13; size: -; V: TRBV7-8; D: -; CDR3: CTSSSPGENIQYF; DNA: TGTACCAGCAGCTCTCCGGGAGAGAACATTCAGTACTTC
J: TRBJ2-5; length: 16; size: few; V: TRBV7-9; D: TRBD1; CDR3: CASSLLGTGPQETQYF; DNA: TGTGCCAGCAGCTTATTAGGGACAGGGCCTCAAGAGACCCAGTACTTC
J: TRBJ2-3; length: 14; size: many; V: TRBV4-3; D: -; CDR3: CASSQGLGIGTQYF; DNA: TGCGCCAGCAGCCAAGGTTTGGGGATCGGTACGCAGTATTTT
J: TRBJ1-4; length: 12; size: -; V: TRBV7-9; D: -; CDR3: CAGRTGGEKLFF; DNA: TGTGCCGGCAGGACGGGCGGGGAAAAACTGTTTTTT
J: TRBJ1-1; length: 15; size: -; V: TRBV4-3; D: -; CDR3: CASSQAFRVNTEAFF; DNA: TGCGCCAGCAGCCAAGCCTTTCGGGTGAACACTGAAGCTTTCTTT
J: TRBJ1-2; length: 16; size: -; V: TRBV7-9; D: -; CDR3: CASSPLGKQGGYGYTF; DNA: TGTGCCAGCAGCCCCCTGGGGAAACAGGGAGGCTATGGCTACACCTTC
J: TRBJ2-2; length: 13; size: -; V: TRBV13; D: -; CDR3: CASSLVVFGELFF; DNA: TGTGCCAGCAGCTTAGTAGTATTCGGGGAGCTGTTTTTT
J: TRBJ1-2; length: 16; size: -; V: TRBV18; D: -; CDR3: CASSPRGTNPNYGHTF; DNA: TGTGCCAGCTCACCACGGGGGACCAATCCTAACTATGGCCACACCTTC
J: TRBJ2-7; length: 13; size: -; V: TRBV6-2/TRBV6-3; D: -; CDR3: CASSQLGLYEQYF; DNA: TGTGCCAGCAGCCAGTTGGGGTTATACGAGCAGTACTTC
J: TRBJ1-1; length: 15; size: -; V: TRBV4-3; D: -; CDR3: CASSQTMGRAAKAFF; DNA: TGCGCCAGCAGCCAGACGATGGGGCGGGCTGCAAAAGCTTTCTTT
J: TRBJ1-4; length: 14; size: -; V: TRBV12-3/TRBV12-4; D: -; CDR3: CASSLRERNEKLFF; DNA: TGTGCCAGCAGTTTGCGGGAGAGGAATGAAAAACTGTTTTTT
J: TRBJ1-4; length: 16; size: -; V: TRBV9; D: -; CDR3: CASSPRGGAANEKLFF; DNA: TGTGCCAGCAGCCCCCGTGGGGGGGCAGCTAATGAAAAACTGTTTTTT
J: TRBJ2-1; length: 15; size: -; V: TRBV9; D: TRBD2; CDR3: CASSTLADYYNEQFF; DNA: TGTGCCAGCAGCACTCTAGCGGACTACTACAATGAGCAGTTCTTC
J: TRBJ1-6; length: 13; size: few; V: TRBV14; D: -; CDR3: CASSRRGRSPLHF; DNA: TGTGCCAGCAGCAGGCGGGGCCGATCACCCCTCCACTTT
J: TRBJ2-5; length: 15; size: once; V: TRBV7-9; D: TRBD2; CDR3: CASSSGTSGLDEQYF; DNA: TGTGCCAGCAGCTCAGGGACTAGCGGCCTCGATGAGCAGTACTTC
J: TRBJ2-7; length: 16; size: -; V: TRBV7-2; D: -; CDR3: CASSSDRRHSYNEQYF; DNA: TGTGCCAGCAGCTCGGACAGACGACACTCCTACAATGAGCAGTACTTC
J: TRBJ2-1; length: 16; size: -; V: TRBV7-2; D: -; CDR3: CASSLAIASPYNEQFF; DNA: TGTGCCAGCAGCTTAGCCATTGCTTCCCCCTACAATGAGCAGTTCTTC
J: TRBJ1-1; length: 14; size: -; V: TRBV5-1; D: -; CDR3: CASIPGPYNTEAFF; DNA: TGCGCCAGCATTCCGGGACCCTACAACACTGAAGCTTTCTTT
J: TRBJ2-7; length: 15; size: few; V: TRBV15; D: -; CDR3: CATSREVRRTYEQYF; DNA: TGTGCCACCAGCAGGGAAGTGAGAAGGACCTACGAGCAGTACTTC
J: TRBJ2-7; length: 15; size: few; V: TRBV7-2; D: TRBD2; CDR3: CASSYRSGKGYEQYF; DNA: TGTGCCAGCAGCTACCGTAGCGGGAAAGGCTACGAGCAGTACTTC
J: TRBJ1-2; length: 13; size: -; V: TRBV7-2; D: -; CDR3: CASSLGQDYGYIF; DNA: TGTGCCAGCAGCCTAGGACAAGATTATGGCTACATCTTC
J: TRBJ2-3; length: 15; size: -; V: TRBV7-9; D: -; CDR3: CASSRASPGTDTQYF; DNA: TGTGCCAGCAGCCGGGCCTCACCTGGCACAGATACGCAGTATTTT
J: TRBJ1-5; length: 14; size: -; V: TRBV12-3/TRBV12-4; D: TRBD1; CDR3: CASSFWTGHQPQHF; DNA: TGTGCCAGCAGTTTCTGGACAGGGCATCAGCCCCAGCATTTT
J: TRBJ2-3; length: 16; size: -; V: TRBV19; D: TRBD2; CDR3: CASSRPGLAATDTQYF; DNA: TGTGCCAGTAGCCGGCCGGGACTAGCGGCCACAGATACGCAGTATTTT
J: TRBJ1-5; length: 15; size: -; V: TRBV5-6; D: -; CDR3: CASSLYTVGNQTQHF; DNA: TGTGCCAGCAGCCTGTACACGGTAGGGAATCAGACCCAGCATTTT
J: TRBJ1-2; length: 15; size: -; V: TRBV4-1; D: -; CDR3: CASSQDPAGFYGYTF; DNA: TGCGCCAGCAGCCAAGATCCGGCGGGTTTCTATGGCTACACCTTC
J: TRBJ2-5; length: 14; size: -; V: TRBV4-3; D: -; CDR3: CASSQDLAVNEQYF; DNA: TGCGCCAGCAGCCAGGATCTAGCAGTCAATGAGCAGTACTTC
J: TRBJ2-7; length: 15; size: -; V: TRBV27; D: -; CDR3: CASSLGVKGSYEQYF; DNA: TGTGCCAGCAGTTTGGGTGTTAAGGGATCCTACGAGCAGTACTTC
J: TRBJ1-2; length: 13; size: few; V: TRBV20-1; D: -; CDR3: CSAYVTDTYGYTF; DNA: TGCAGTGCTTACGTAACGGATACCTATGGCTACACCTTC
J: TRBJ2-3; length: 13; size: many; V: TRBV7-2; D: -; CDR3: CASSSYNTDTQYF; DNA: TGTGCCAGCAGCTCCTACAACACAGATACGCAGTATTTT
J: TRBJ1-5; length: 17; size: -; V: TRBV4-1; D: TRBD1; CDR3: CASSQVRGQHSNQPQHF; DNA: TGCGCCAGCAGCCAAGTTCGGGGACAGCATAGCAATCAGCCCCAGCATTTT
J: TRBJ2-1; length: 15; size: few; V: TRBV12-3/TRBV12-4; D: TRBD1; CDR3: CASSNRDRGPGEQFF; DNA: TGTGCCAGCAGTAACCGGGACAGGGGGCCAGGTGAGCAGTTCTTC
J: TRBJ2-5; length: 15; size: -; V: TRBV5-1; D: -; CDR3: CASTRTGTSKETQYF; DNA: TGCGCCAGCACCCGAACCGGGACCTCCAAAGAGACCCAGTACTTC
J: TRBJ2-5; length: 18; size: few; V: TRBV4-2; D: -; CDR3: CASSQDRPGLSYQETQYF; DNA: TGTGCCAGCAGCCAAGATCGGCCTGGACTATCGTACCAAGAGACCCAGTACTTC
J: TRBJ2-1; length: 15; size: few; V: TRBV7-3; D: -; CDR3: CASSLTGGGDNEQFF; DNA: TGTGCCAGCAGCTTAACCGGAGGGGGGGACAATGAGCAGTTCTTC
J: TRBJ2-7; length: 14; size: few; V: TRBV6-2/TRBV6-3; D: -; CDR3: CASSYLGLLPSQYF; DNA: TGTGCCAGCAGTTACCTTGGACTTCTCCCCTCGCAGTACTTC
J: TRBJ1-6; length: 12; size: few; V: TRBV5-1; D: -; CDR3: CASSHVDSPLHF; DNA: TGCGCCAGCAGCCACGTGGATTCACCCCTCCACTTT
J: TRBJ2-3; length: 13; size: -; V: TRBV20-1; D: -; CDR3: CSAFRGRTDTQYF; DNA: TGCAGTGCTTTCAGGGGACGCACAGATACGCAGTATTTT
J: TRBJ1-2; length: 12; size: few; V: TRBV15; D: -; CDR3: CATSRGPYGYTF; DNA: TGTGCCACCAGCAGAGGCCCGTATGGCTACACCTTC
J: TRBJ2-2; length: 14; size: -; V: TRBV2; D: -; CDR3: CASKVDSYTGELFF; DNA: TGTGCCAGCAAGGTGGACAGTTACACCGGGGAGCTGTTTTTT
J: TRBJ1-2; length: 14; size: -; V: TRBV4-1; D: -; CDR3: CASSRGGQRSGYTF; DNA: TGCGCCAGCAGCCGCGGAGGCCAGAGGAGTGGCTACACCTTC
J: TRBJ2-7; length: 11; size: few; V: TRBV20-1; D: -; CDR3: CSATDRNEQYF; DNA: TGCAGTGCTACAGACAGAAACGAGCAGTACTTC
J: TRBJ2-7; length: 12; size: once; V: TRBV20-1; D: -; CDR3: CSFREGAYEQYF; DNA: TGCAGCTTTAGGGAGGGGGCCTACGAGCAGTACTTC
J: TRBJ1-2; length: 12; size: -; V: TRBV29-1; D: -; CDR3: CSVAQGRYGYTF; DNA: TGCAGCGTTGCCCAGGGCCGCTATGGCTACACCTTC
J: TRBJ2-5; length: 16; size: -; V: TRBV6-2/TRBV6-3; D: -; CDR3: CASSYVPFRYQETQYF; DNA: TGTGCCAGCAGTTACGTCCCTTTTAGGTACCAAGAGACCCAGTACTTC
J: TRBJ2-6; length: 16; size: few; V: TRBV6-5; D: -; CDR3: CASSYSPISGANVLTF; DNA: TGTGCCAGCAGTTACTCCCCGATCTCTGGGGCCAACGTCCTGACTTTC
J: TRBJ2-2; length: 16; size: few; V: TRBV7-9; D: -; CDR3: CASSLALGWASGELFF; DNA: TGTGCCAGCAGCTTAGCCCTGGGGTGGGCCTCCGGGGAGCTGTTTTTT
J: TRBJ1-1; length: 14; size: -; V: TRBV11-2; D: TRBD1; CDR3: CAGSLDRVISEAFF; DNA: TGTGCCGGCAGCTTAGACAGGGTGATCTCTGAAGCTTTCTTT